This entry describes one TCR beta chain. What it binds is unknown. Sequencing was performed with immunoSEQ multiplex PCR; in TCRdb, only in-frame clones are kept and a portion is missing. This sample has about 92,000 clones, with about 89% found just once. The sample comes from a study of T cell responses to AZD1222 COVID-19 vaccine. Study summary: Second doses were pooled across both intervals (about 4 or about 12 weeks).

The CDR3 sequence is 15 residues long. With 4 bases removed from V and 0 bases from J, the gap between germline ends came to 11 bases. Germline assignment: CDR1 SGHTS and CDR2 YDEGEE. Findings of the study overall: Only after the peak T cell response were repertoires sampled.

The receptor was isolated from an adult in good health. Sequences were derived from peripheral blood, sampled on day 0 of AZD1222 vaccination. The rearrangement joins TRBV5-8 to TRBJ2-1; D is unclear. CDR3 sequence (DNA): TGTGCCAGCAGCCCGCCACGCATCTCCTACAATGAGCAGTTCTTC. Protein sequence: CASSPPRISYNEQFF.